These 15 T cell receptor beta chains originate from one sample sequenced in a study of blood T cell repertoires in COVID-19 (TCRdb year 2020). Library preparation used the immunoSEQ multiplex PCR assay. The source is immuneACCESS, and TCRdb retained only in-frame sequences with V and J called. Part of the clones is not carried over; for the studies checked, unresolved V genes explain less than half of this, and the remainder is unexplained. This sample has roughly 55,000 clones in its table, and around 83% of those were observed once. The ten largest account for around 2% of the sample. Sample: peripheral blood. These receptors were obtained from a woman aged 60 to 75 with acute or convalescent COVID-19.

V is TRBV2 and J is TRBJ1-1, with D uncertain. V lost 3 bases and J 4 bases, leaving 12 bases between the germline ends. This CDR3 comprises 14 residues. The germline CDR1 and CDR2 sequences are SNHLY and FYNNEI. CDR3 bases: TGTGCCAGCAGTGACCGGGGAGTAGGCACTGAAGCTTTCTTT. It encodes CASSDRGVGTEAFF.

This chain connects TRBV15 to TRBJ2-7; TRBD2 aligns across 11 bases. Germline loops: CDR1 LNHNV, CDR2 YYDKDF (reference sequence). J was trimmed by 4 bases and V by 2 bases; bases with no gene match: 4. This CDR3 has 15 amino acids. The CDR3 sequence: CATSRPGTSGYEQYF. The CDR3 DNA is TGTGCCACCAGCAGACCCGGGACTAGCGGTTACGAGCAGTACTTC.

This chain connects TRBV6-1 to TRBJ1-5; TRBD1 might be the D (5 bases). Per germline, CDR1 MNHNS and CDR2 SASEGT. V lost 2 bases and J lost 7, with 18 bases in between. This CDR3 region has 16 residues. The CDR3 DNA reads TGTGCCAGCAGTGAATCCCGTGCAGGACAAGGGCAGCCCCAGCATTTT. Translated, it gives CASSESRAGQGQPQHF.

The chain carries TRBV30 and TRBJ1-6, with D tentatively TRBD1 (6 bases). There are 14 residues in the CDR3. Deletions cut 5 bases from V and 8 bases from J, with 16 bases between. Germline CDR1 and CDR2: GTSNPN and SVGIG (reference sequence). The CDR3 sequence: CAWGLGGAYSPLHF. CDR3 bases: TGTGCCTGGGGGCTTGGGGGGGCGTATTCACCCCTCCACTTT.

J is TRBJ1-2 and V is TRBV28, with TRBD1 as a possible D gene (5 bases). Trimming removed 2 bases from V and 7 bases from J, with 17 bases in between. The germline V gene encodes CDR1 MDHEN and CDR2 SYDVKM. The CDR3 is 15 amino acids. This CDR3 is CASSLEGRGKSGYTF. The CDR3 nucleotides read TGTGCCAGCAGTTTAGAGGGGCGCGGGAAGAGTGGCTACACCTTC.

The V call is TRBV7-8, the J call TRBJ1-1, with D maybe TRBD1 (5 bases). CDR3 size: 14 residues. Trimming took off 3 bases at V and 0 bases at J, with 8 bases between the two ends. Germline V gives CDR1 SGHVS, CDR2 FQNEAQ. The CDR3 spells CASSLGQLNTEAFF. CDR3 coding DNA: TGTGCCAGCAGCTTGGGGCAGTTGAACACTGAAGCTTTCTTT.

This chain links TRBV19 with TRBJ2-2, with 9 bases lining up with TRBD1. The CDR3 sequence is 15 residues long. V lost 5 bases to trimming and J lost 7 bases; unmatched junction nucleotides: 8. In germline, CDR1 is LNHDA, CDR2 SQIVND (reference sequence). CDR3 DNA sequence: TGTGCCAGTAGTCCCGGGACAGGGCGGAACGGGGAGCTGTTTTTT. Translated: CASSPGTGRNGELFF.

The rearrangement joins TRBV29-1 to TRBJ2-4; 13 nucleotides line up with TRBD2. The CDR3 extends over 14 amino acids. The ends lost 6 bases at V and 8 bases at J; junction bases unmatched: 7. In germline, CDR1 is SQVTM, CDR2 ANQGSEA. This CDR3 is CSVRTSGRGDIQYF. In DNA, the CDR3 is TGCAGCGTCCGGACTAGCGGGAGAGGGGACATTCAGTACTTC.

Here the CDR3 reads CASSVGSRVNYGYTF. The CDR3 region has the DNA TGTGCCAGCAGTGTAGGGTCCAGGGTTAACTATGGCTACACCTTC. V gene TRBV28 combines with J gene TRBJ1-2, with D perhaps matching TRBD1 (5 bases). V dropped 5 bases and J dropped 1 base, with 14 bases sitting between them. The CDR3 runs 15 residues. Germline-derived CDR1 and CDR2 are MDHEN and SYDVKM.

V gene TRBV7-6 combines with J gene TRBJ1-1; D uncertain. Germline V lookup: CDR1 SGHVS, CDR2 FNYEAQ. The CDR3 totals 17 residues. Trimming stripped 2 bases from V and 2 bases from J, with 18 bases between. The CDR3 nucleotides read TGTGCCAGCAGCTTATATGTCGGGGAACTTGGTAACACTGAAGCTTTCTTT. Its protein is CASSLYVGELGNTEAFF.

The chain recombines TRBV9 with TRBJ1-2, with D tentatively TRBD1 (5 bases). Germline V CDR1 and CDR2: SGDLS, YYNGEE. Trimming left V 0 bases short and J 3 bases short, with 12 bases between. The CDR3 covers 15 residues. CDR3 sequence: CASSVEGQTDYGYTF. For the CDR3, the DNA is TGTGCCAGCAGCGTAGAAGGGCAGACAGACTATGGCTACACCTTC.

The chain is built from TRBV29-1 and TRBJ1-4, with 8 bases that match TRBD1. Trimming at V came to 7 bases and at J to 6 bases, leaving 10 bases not matched to a gene. The CDR3 spans 14 residues. The germline V gene has CDR1 SQVTM and CDR2 ANQGSEA. CDR3 loop: CSAAAGQVDEKLFF. CDR3 coding DNA: TGCAGCGCCGCCGCGGGACAGGTTGATGAAAAACTGTTTTTT.

The rearrangement links TRBV29-1 to TRBJ1-1; the match to TRBD1 covers 7 bases. Germline V gene data show CDR1 as SQVTM and CDR2 as ANQGSEA. Trimming took 4 bases from V and 2 from J; bases not matched to a gene: 10. The CDR3 covers 15 residues. Here the CDR3 reads CSVVGPHRGNTEAFF. CDR3 nucleotide sequence: TGCAGCGTTGTTGGGCCGCACAGGGGAAACACTGAAGCTTTCTTT.

The chain recombines TRBV6-5 with TRBJ2-1; no reliable D call. From germline, CDR1 is MNHEY and CDR2 SVGAGI. CDR3 size: 12 residues. V was clipped by 5 bases and J by 7 bases, with 9 bases between them. CDR3 in amino acids: CASSQLTNEQFF. The DNA for the CDR3 is TGTGCCAGCAGTCAATTGACTAATGAGCAGTTCTTC.

The chain joins TRBV19 to TRBJ2-1, with 8 nucleotides matching TRBD2. Germline V CDR1 and CDR2: LNHDA, SQIVND (reference sequence). The CDR3 runs 14 residues. V was clipped by 7 bases and J by 8 bases; unmatched bases: 10. The CDR3 spells CASTRVAGWDEQFF. As DNA, the CDR3 is TGTGCCAGTACTCGAGTAGCGGGATGGGATGAGCAGTTCTTC.